The sample holds many counts of the clone carrying this T cell receptor (beta chain). This sample was taken from a study of HIV-infected patients and healthy controls. One entry per CDR3 protein results from TCRdb running MiXCR on the 5' RACE reads. The repertoire holds tens of thousands of distinct CDR3 sequences, with 15% to 20% as singletons. The clonotype originates from a human donor in good health. Sequenced material: CD4+ T cells from blood.

CDR3 sequence reads: CASSYGTGGSWNTEAFF. CDR3 sequence (DNA): TGTGCCAGCAGTTACGGGACAGGGGGCAGTTGGAACACTGAAGCTTTCTTT. V is TRBV6-5 and J is TRBJ1-1; 12 bases map to TRBD1. The CDR3 sequence is 17 residues long. Germline V CDR1 and CDR2: MNHEY, SVGAGI. V lost 2 bases and J lost 1; bases outside the gene matches: 5.